The entry below describes one T cell receptor (beta chain). Its antigen remains unknown. This sample is drawn from a study of beta chain features in type 1 diabetes. The whole isolated RNA underwent reverse transcription, so sequencing captured expressed TCRB transcripts. An average approximately 3.5 million reads came from naive, central memory and regulatory T cell samples. TCRdb's table, derived via immunoSEQ multiplex PCR, lists solely in-frame clones and lacks some. This table holds hundreds of thousands of clones, more than 11% found once. Broader study findings: In the patient group, naive, central memory and Treg TCRB repertoires seemed more alike than in the healthy donor group. PCR could preferentially amplify shorter templates, alike in patients and controls. There were fewer insertions and more deletions at the VDJ junctions of type 1 diabetes patients.

The CDR3 contains 17 residues. Trimming removed 1 base at V and 5 bases at J, with 18 bases between. Germline V gene data show CDR1 as LNHNV and CDR2 as YYDKDF (reference sequence). The rearrangement links TRBV15 to TRBJ1-5; TRBD1 is a possible D gene (6 bases). The sequenced sample was naive CD4+ T cells from blood. The TCR sequence derives from a man younger than 40 in good health. CDR3 coding DNA: TGTGCCACCAGCAGAGCCTACTCGGGGGGCACTTATCAGCCCCAGCATTTT. Encoded protein: CATSRAYSGGTYQPQHF.